The sequence of this TCR beta chain was determined in a study of blood T cell repertoires in COVID-19. The wider study: Some COVID-19 samples were acute and others convalescent; all came from the United States, Italy and Spain. PBMCs, B-cell-depleted T cells, or T cells provided the cDNA or gDNA that made up the material.

This clone was observed a handful of times. Germline CDR1 SGHNT, CDR2 YYREEE (reference sequence). The CDR3 runs 14 residues. With 4 bases clipped from V and 4 bases from J, the junction kept 7 bases outside the gene matches. Per the original methods: Cell counts per sample came from amplifying reference gene primers. TCRdb's table, derived via immunoSEQ multiplex PCR, lists solely in-frame clones and lacks some. V, J and clone size reflect that table, while D and trimming were determined from the DNA. The table shows roughly 280,000 clones, with around 87% occurring only once. V usage is TRBV5-4 and J usage is TRBJ1-2; the match to TRBD1 covers 7 bases. The source is a young man with active or convalescent COVID-19. Material for sequencing was peripheral blood. CDR3: CASSATGEPYGYTF. The DNA of the CDR3 is TGTGCCAGCAGCGCAACAGGGGAACCCTATGGCTACACCTTC.